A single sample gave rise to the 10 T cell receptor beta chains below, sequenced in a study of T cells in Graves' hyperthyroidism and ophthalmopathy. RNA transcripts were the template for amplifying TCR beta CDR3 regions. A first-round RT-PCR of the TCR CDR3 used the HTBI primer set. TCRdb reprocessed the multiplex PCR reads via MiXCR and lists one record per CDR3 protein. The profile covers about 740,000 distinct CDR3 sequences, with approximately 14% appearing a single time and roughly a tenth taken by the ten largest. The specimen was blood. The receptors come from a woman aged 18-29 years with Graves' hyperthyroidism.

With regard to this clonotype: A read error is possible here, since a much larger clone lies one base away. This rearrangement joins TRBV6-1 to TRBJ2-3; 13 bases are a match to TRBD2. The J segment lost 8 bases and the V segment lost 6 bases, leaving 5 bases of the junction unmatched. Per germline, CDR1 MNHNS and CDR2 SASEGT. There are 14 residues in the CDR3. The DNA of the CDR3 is TGTGCCAGCAGAAGGACTAGCGGGGGTCCTACGCAGTATTTT. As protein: CASRRTSGGPTQYF.

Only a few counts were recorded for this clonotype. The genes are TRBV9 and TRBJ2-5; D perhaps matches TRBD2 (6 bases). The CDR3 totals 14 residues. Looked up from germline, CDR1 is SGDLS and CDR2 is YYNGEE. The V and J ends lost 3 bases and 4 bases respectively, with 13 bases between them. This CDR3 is CASSAPSDRETQYF. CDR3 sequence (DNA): TGTGCCAGCAGCGCCCCTAGCGATCGAGAGACCCAGTACTTC.

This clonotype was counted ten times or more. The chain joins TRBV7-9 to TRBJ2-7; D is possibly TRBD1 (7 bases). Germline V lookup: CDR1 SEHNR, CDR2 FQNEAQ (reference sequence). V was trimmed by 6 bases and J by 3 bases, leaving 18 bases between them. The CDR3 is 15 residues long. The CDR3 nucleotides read TGTGCCAGCAGGTCCACAGGGGAGGTCATCTACGAGCAGTACTTC. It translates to CASRSTGEVIYEQYF.

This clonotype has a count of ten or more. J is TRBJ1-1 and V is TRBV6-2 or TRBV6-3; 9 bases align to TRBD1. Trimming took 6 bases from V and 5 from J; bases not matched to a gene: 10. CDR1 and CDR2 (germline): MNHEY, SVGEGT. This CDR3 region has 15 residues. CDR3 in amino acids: CASSPWDRVLTEAFF. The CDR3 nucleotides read TGTGCCAGCAGCCCCTGGGACAGGGTGTTGACTGAAGCTTTCTTT.

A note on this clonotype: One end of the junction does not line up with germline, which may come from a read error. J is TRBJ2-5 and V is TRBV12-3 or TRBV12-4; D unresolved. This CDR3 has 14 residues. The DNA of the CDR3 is TGTGCCAGCAGTTACTCCGAGACTCAAGAGACCCAGCACTTC. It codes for CASSYSETQETQHF.

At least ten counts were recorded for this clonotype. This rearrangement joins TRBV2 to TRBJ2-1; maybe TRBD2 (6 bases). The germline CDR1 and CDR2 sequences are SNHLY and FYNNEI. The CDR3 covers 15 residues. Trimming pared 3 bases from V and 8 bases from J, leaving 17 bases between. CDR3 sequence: CASSESSSSGDEQFF. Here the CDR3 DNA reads TGTGCCAGCAGTGAGTCTAGCAGTTCGGGGGATGAGCAGTTCTTC.

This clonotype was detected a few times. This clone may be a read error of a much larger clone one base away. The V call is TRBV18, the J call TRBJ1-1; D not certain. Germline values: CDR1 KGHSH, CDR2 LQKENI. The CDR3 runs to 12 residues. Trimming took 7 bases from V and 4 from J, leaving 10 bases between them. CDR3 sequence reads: CASFRVSTEAFF. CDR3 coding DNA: TGTGCCAGCTTCAGAGTGAGCACTGAAGCTTTCTTT.

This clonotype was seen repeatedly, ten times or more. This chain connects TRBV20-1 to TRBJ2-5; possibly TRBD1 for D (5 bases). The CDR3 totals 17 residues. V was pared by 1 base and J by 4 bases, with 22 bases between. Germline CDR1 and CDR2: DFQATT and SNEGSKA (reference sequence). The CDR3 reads CSARVSGKGGYGETQYF. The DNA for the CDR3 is TGCAGTGCTAGAGTTTCAGGGAAGGGCGGTTATGGAGAGACCCAGTACTTC.

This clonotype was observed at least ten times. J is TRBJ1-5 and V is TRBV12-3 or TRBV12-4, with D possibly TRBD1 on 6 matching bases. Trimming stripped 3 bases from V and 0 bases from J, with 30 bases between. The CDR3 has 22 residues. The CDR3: CASSFFVRAVENRDHSNQPQHF. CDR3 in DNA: TGTGCCAGCAGTTTTTTTGTACGCGCCGTAGAGAACAGGGACCATAGCAATCAGCCCCAGCATTTT.

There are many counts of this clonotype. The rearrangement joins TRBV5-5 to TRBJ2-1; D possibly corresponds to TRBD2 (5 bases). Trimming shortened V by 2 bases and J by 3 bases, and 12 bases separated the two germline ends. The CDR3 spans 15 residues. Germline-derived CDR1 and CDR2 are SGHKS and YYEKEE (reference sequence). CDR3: CASSFGGGIYNEQFF. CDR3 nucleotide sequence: TGTGCCAGCAGCTTCGGAGGCGGTATCTACAATGAGCAGTTCTTC.